This T cell receptor (beta chain) is from a study of identical twins. One entry per CDR3 protein, called by TCRdb with MiXCR from the 5' RACE reads. Seen here are roughly 690,000 distinct CDR3 sequences, 21% observed once, and the top ten hold 4% to 5.5%. Germline CDR1 and CDR2: SGHKS and YYEKEE (reference sequence). V dropped 3 bases and J dropped 2; count of bases not matched to a gene: 4. This CDR3 has 15 residues. These data are also associated with another study on T cells expressing NK-cell markers.

The chain has TRBV5-5 and TRBJ2-1; 8 nucleotides line up with TRBD1. This receptor was identified in a woman younger than 30 in good health. Sequences were obtained from PBMCs. CDR3 sequence (DNA): TGTGCCAGCAGCTCACACAGGGGGGCCTACAATGAGCAGTTCTTC. Its translation is CASSSHRGAYNEQFF.